This T cell receptor (beta chain) was sequenced in a study of beta chain features in type 1 diabetes. Regarding the study as a whole: Researchers report that Type 1 diabetes patients had moderately but significantly shorter TCRB CDR3s across all four CD4+ subsets. For patients, the naive, central memory and Treg TCRB repertoires appeared more alike than for healthy donors.

This clone was seen only a few times. Its antigen is as yet unknown. V gave up 0 bases and J gave up 4 bases; unmatched junction bases: 5. Germline CDR1 reads SGHRS; CDR2 reads YFSETQ. The CDR3 is 15 amino acids. Expressed TCRB transcripts were sequenced, since all the RNA that had been isolated was reverse transcribed. The data were produced by immunoSEQ multiplex PCR, yet TCRdb's version contains in-frame clones alone and is incomplete. Here the sample spans under 300,000 clones, around 21% being singletons. The rearrangement uses TRBV5-1 and TRBJ1-2; TRBD1 agrees at 8 bases. The source of this sequence is a woman in her thirties or forties with type 1 diabetes. The sequenced sample was naive CD4+ T cells from blood. The DNA of the CDR3 is TGCGCCAGCAGCTTGGCCGGGACAGGAGGCTATGGCTACACCTTC. The encoded protein is CASSLAGTGGYGYTF. The full variable domain, in which reference TRBV5-1 and TRBJ1-2 provide the parts outside the CDR3, is KAGVTQTPRYLIKTRGQQVTLSCSPISGHRSVSWYQQTPGQGLQFLFEYFSETQRNKGNFPGRFSGRQFSNSRSEMNVSTLELGDSALYLCASSLAGTGGYGYTFGSGTRLTVV.